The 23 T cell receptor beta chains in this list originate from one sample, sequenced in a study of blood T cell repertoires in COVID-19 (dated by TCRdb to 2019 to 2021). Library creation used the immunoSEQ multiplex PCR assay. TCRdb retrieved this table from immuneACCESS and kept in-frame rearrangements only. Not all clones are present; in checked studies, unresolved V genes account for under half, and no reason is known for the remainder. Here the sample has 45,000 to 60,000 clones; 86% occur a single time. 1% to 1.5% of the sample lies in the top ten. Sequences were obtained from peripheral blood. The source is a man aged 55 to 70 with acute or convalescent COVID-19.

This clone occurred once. The CDR3 bases are TGTGCCACCAACAGGGGGCTTAACTATGGCTACACCTTC. Protein: CATNRGLNYGYTF. The rearrangement joins TRBV10-3 to TRBJ1-2, with 9 bases lining up with TRBD1. Germline CDR1 ENHRY, CDR2 SYGVKD. The CDR3 contains 13 residues. With V trimmed by 10 bases and J by 1 base, 4 bases remained unmatched.

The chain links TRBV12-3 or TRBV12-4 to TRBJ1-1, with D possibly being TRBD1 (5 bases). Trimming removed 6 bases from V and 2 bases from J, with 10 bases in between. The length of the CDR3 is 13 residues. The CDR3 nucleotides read TGTGCCAGCAGCCTAGGGGTAAACACTGAAGCTTTCTTT. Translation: CASSLGVNTEAFF.

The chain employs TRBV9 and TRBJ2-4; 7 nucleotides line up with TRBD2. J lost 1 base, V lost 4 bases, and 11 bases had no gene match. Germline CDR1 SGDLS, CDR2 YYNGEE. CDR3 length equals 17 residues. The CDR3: CASSSKGGDQAKNIQYF. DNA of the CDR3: TGTGCCAGCAGCTCCAAGGGAGGGGACCAGGCCAAAAACATTCAGTACTTC.

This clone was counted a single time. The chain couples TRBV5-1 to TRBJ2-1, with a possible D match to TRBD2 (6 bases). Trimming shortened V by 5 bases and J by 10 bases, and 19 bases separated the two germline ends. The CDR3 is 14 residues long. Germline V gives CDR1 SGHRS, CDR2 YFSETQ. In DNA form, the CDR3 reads TGCGCCAGCAGATTGCGGGAATTCGCTTGGGAGCAGTTCTTC. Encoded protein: CASRLREFAWEQFF.

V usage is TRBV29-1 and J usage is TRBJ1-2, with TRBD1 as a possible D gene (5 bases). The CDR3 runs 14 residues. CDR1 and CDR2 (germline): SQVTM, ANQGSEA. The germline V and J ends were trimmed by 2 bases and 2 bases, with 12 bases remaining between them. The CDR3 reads CSVELGGKNYGYTF. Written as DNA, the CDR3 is TGCAGCGTTGAACTGGGGGGTAAAAACTATGGCTACACCTTC. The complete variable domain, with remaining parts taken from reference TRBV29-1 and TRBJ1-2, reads SAVISQKPSRDICQRGTSLTIQCQVDSQVTMMFWYRQQPGQSLTLIATANQGSEATYESGFVIDKFPISRPNLTFSTLTVSNMSPEDSSIYLCSVELGGKNYGYTFGSGTRLTVV.

The CDR3 DNA reads TGTGCCAGCAGCCAAGACGGGGGACTAAAGTTGACTATTGGGGGCTACACCTTC. Encoded protein: CASSQDGGLKLTIGGYTF. The chain joins TRBV3-1 (or the pseudogene TRBV3-2) to TRBJ1-2, with D maybe TRBD1 (5 bases). Germline CDR1 is LGHDT and CDR2 is YNNKEL (reference sequence). V lost 0 bases to trimming and J lost 8 bases, with 25 bases between them. The CDR3 totals 18 residues.

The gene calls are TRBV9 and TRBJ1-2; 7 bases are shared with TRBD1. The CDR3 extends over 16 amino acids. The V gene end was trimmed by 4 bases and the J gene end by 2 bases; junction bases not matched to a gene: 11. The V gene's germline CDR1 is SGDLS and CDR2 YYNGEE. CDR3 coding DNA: TGTGCCAGCAGCCCCCCAAGAGGGACAGCCAACTATGGCTACACCTTC. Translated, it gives CASSPPRGTANYGYTF.

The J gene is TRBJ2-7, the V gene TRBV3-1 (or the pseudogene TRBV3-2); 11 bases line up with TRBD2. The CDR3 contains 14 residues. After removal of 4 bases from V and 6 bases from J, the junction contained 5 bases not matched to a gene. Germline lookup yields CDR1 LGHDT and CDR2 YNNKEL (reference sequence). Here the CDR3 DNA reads TGTGCCAGCAGCCTCACTAGCGGGAGCGGCGAGCAGTACTTC. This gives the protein CASSLTSGSGEQYF.

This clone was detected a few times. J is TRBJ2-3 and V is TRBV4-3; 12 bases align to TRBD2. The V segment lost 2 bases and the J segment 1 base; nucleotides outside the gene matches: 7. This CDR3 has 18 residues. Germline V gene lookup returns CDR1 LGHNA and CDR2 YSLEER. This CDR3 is CASSQQLAGGLGTDTQYF. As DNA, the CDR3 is TGCGCCAGCAGCCAACAGCTAGCGGGGGGGCTCGGCACAGATACGCAGTATTTT.

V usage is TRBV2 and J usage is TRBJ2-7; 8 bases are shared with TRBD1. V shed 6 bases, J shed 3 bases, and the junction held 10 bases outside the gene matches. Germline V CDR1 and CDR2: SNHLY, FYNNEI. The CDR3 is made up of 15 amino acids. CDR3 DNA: TGTGCCAGCAGCCCTAATCGACAGGGGTTCTACGAGCAGTACTTC. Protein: CASSPNRQGFYEQYF.

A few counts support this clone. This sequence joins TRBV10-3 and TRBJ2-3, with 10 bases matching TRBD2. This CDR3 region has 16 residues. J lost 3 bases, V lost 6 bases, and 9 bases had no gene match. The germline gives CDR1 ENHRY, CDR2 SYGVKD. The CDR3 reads CAIRSQASGGTDTQYF. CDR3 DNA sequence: TGTGCCATCAGGTCACAAGCTAGCGGGGGAACAGATACGCAGTATTTT.

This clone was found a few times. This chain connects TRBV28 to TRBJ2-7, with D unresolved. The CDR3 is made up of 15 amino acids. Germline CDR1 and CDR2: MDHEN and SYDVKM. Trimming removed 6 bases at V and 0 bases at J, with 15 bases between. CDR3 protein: CASSVADTSSYEQYF. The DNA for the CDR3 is TGTGCCAGCAGCGTGGCCGACACCAGCTCCTACGAGCAGTACTTC.

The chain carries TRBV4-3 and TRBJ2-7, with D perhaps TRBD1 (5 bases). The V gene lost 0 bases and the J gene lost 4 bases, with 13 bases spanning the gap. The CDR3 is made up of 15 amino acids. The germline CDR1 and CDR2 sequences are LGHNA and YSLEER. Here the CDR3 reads CASSQDRDSRYEQYF. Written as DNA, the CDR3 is TGCGCCAGCAGCCAAGACAGGGATTCTAGGTACGAGCAGTACTTC.

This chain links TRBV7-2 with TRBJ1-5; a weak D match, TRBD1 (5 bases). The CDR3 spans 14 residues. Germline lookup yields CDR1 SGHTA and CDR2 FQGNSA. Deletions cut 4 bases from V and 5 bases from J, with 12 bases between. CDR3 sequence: CASSSGGGHQPQHF. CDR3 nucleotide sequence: TGTGCCAGCAGCTCGGGGGGAGGGCATCAGCCCCAGCATTTT.

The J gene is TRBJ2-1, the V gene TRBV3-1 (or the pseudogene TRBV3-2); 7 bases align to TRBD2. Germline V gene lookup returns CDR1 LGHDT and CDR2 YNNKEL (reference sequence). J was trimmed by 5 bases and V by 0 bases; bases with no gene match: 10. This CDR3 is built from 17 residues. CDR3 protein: CASSQDFGEGPHNEQFF. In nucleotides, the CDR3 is TGTGCCAGCAGCCAAGATTTCGGGGAGGGCCCCCACAATGAGCAGTTCTTC.

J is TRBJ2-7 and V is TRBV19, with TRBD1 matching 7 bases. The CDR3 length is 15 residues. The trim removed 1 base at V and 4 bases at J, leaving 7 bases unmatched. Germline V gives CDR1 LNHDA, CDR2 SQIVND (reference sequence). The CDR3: CASSIVRGPRYEQYF. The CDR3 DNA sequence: TGTGCCAGTAGTATAGTGAGGGGGCCACGTTACGAGCAGTACTTC.

The CDR3 DNA reads as TGTGCCAGCAGTTATATCACTGACAGGGCTGGGCAGACCCAGTACTTC. This sequence encodes CASSYITDRAGQTQYF. J is TRBJ2-5 and V is TRBV6-2 or TRBV6-3, with 7 bases aligning to TRBD1. Germline assignment: CDR1 MNHEY and CDR2 SVGEGT. This CDR3 region has 16 residues. Trimming took 3 bases from V and 6 from J; bases not matched to a gene: 13.

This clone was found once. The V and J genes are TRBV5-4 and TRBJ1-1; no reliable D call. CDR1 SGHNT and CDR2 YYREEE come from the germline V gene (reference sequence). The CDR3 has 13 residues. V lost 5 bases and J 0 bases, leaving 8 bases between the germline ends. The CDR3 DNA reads TGTGCCAGCAGTTCCTACTTGAACACTGAAGCTTTCTTT. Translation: CASSSYLNTEAFF.

For the CDR3, the DNA is TGTGCCAGCTCCCTGGGATGGACAGCTACTGATCGGGGCTACACCTTC. This codes for CASSLGWTATDRGYTF. The J gene is TRBJ1-2, the V gene TRBV18; tentative D call: TRBD1 (6 bases). The germline V gene encodes CDR1 KGHSH and CDR2 LQKENI. The germline V and J ends were trimmed by 6 bases and 8 bases, with 25 bases remaining between them. CDR3 size: 16 residues.

The CDR3 bases are TGTGCCAGCAGCTCGGCGATCGTTGGACTAGCGTTTGCCTACGAGCAGTACTTC. Translating it yields CASSSAIVGLAFAYEQYF. V usage is TRBV5-5 and J usage is TRBJ2-7, with TRBD2 matching over 9 bases. This CDR3 has 18 amino acids. Trimming cost V 3 bases and J 2 bases; bases outside gene matches: 15. Germline V lookup: CDR1 SGHKS, CDR2 YYEKEE (reference sequence).

DNA for the CDR3: TGTGCCAGTAGAGAAACCGGAGAGGGTAATTCACCCCTCCACTTT. It specifies CASRETGEGNSPLHF. The genes are TRBV19 and TRBJ1-6; D unresolved. The CDR3 runs 15 residues. Germline V gene sequence: CDR1 LNHDA, CDR2 SQIVND (reference sequence). Trimming stripped 6 bases from V and 6 bases from J, with 15 bases between.

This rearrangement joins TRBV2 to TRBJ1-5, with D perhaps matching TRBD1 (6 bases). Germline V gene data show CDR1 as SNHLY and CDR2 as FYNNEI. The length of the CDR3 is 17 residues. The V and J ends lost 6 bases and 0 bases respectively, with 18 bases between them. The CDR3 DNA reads TGTGCCAGCAGAGCCGGAGGATACAGGGATAGCAATCAGCCCCAGCATTTT. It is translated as CASRAGGYRDSNQPQHF.

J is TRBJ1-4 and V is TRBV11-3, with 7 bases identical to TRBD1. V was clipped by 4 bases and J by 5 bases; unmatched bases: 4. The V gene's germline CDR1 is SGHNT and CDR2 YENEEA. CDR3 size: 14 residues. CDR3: CASSSRTGNEKLFF. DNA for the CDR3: TGTGCCAGCAGCTCAAGGACAGGCAATGAAAAACTGTTTTTT.